Here is one T cell receptor beta chain with its context. Antigen specificity is unknown. Sequence data for DNA of cultured CD4+ T cells were generated by the Oncomine TCR Beta short-read assay. Each CDR3 protein gets one entry after TCRdb re-called the PCR reads with MiXCR. The profile shows about 17,000 distinct CDR3 sequences, 40% of them singletons. The record originates from a study of vaccination and CD4 T cells after COVID-19. Findings of the study overall: A nonsignificant median increase from roughly 21 to 40 SARS-CoV-2-reactive clonotypes was observed.

Treatment defined: roughly 10-day PBMC culture with coronavirus spike peptide pools or control peptides (ViraFEST assay). The ends lost 2 bases at V and 4 bases at J; junction bases unmatched: 8. The CDR3 contains 16 residues. CDR1 and CDR2 (germline): MNHEY, SVGAGI. Sequencing input: CD4+ T cells from blood, cultured in vitro. The chain links TRBV6-5 to TRBJ2-1, with 7 bases aligning to TRBD2. The sequence derives from a human donor who had recovered from COVID-19. For the CDR3, the DNA is TGTGCCAGCAGTTACGGTCCTTCGCGGGAGTACAATGAGCAGTTCTTC. Its protein is CASSYGPSREYNEQFF.